This T cell receptor beta chain was identified in a study of T cell responses to AZD1222 COVID-19 vaccine (dated by TCRdb to the early 2020s). Background for the entire study: AZD1222 recipients whose second dose came at about 4 weeks and those whose second dose came at about 12 weeks were combined into one group, since spike-specific TCR depth and breadth did not differ between the two schedules. Trial participants were enrolled into age subgroups of 18-55, 56-69 and 70-plus years, which contained 148, 28 and 57 TCR-sequenced participants, respectively. A total of 240 or so trial participants underwent TCR sequencing, of whom approximately 200 had received two doses of AZD1222 and 26 had received two doses of the MenACWY control vaccine.

The time point label for this specimen denotes: baseline before first vaccination. Samples from vaccinated people were obtained from the UK trials COV001 and COV002, which included a single-blind randomized controlled phase 2/3 trial of AZD1222 (ChAdOx1 nCoV-19) in healthy adults. For TCRbeta chain sequencing, PBMC samples from trial participants were taken at day 0 and at day 28 after the second dose. About this clone: What this receptor recognizes is not known. Within one base of it there is no much larger clone, and no base qualities were kept.

Results and caveats for the whole study, not just this receptor: Participants were mostly white British and included more females than males, and it was suggested by the authors that clonal diversity may have been underestimated. Reportedly, close to half of the unique spike-specific TCRs recognized epitopes lying outside the regions that are mutated in the B.1.351 and B.1.1.7 variants. Conclusions about previously exposed vaccinees are limited, since just six or seven AZD1222 recipients were seropositive for SARS-CoV-2 at baseline. After two AZD1222 doses, spike-specific TCR breadth and depth were significantly higher than at day 0 and than in MenACWY recipients. Vaccine-associated CD4 TCRs spanned the whole spike protein, with dominant responses in regions 160-218 and 743-854. Because no samples from the day 14 peak response were available, repertoires could be characterized only after the peak T cell response. In the small 56-69-year group, the increase in depth fell short of significance, most likely because of low power.

The CDR3 regions of human TCRbeta chains were subjected to immunosequencing. Regarding the original processing steps: TCRs in the repertoires were compared against a reference library of SARS-CoV-2-specific TCRs that had been generated with the MIRA antigen-specificity platform. Breadth was defined as the fraction of unique TCRs that were SARS-CoV-2-associated, and depth was defined as the fraction of total T cells that were SARS-CoV-2-associated. Using the MIRA data, each spike-specific TCR was assigned both to the spike region to which the TCR was reactive and to a CD4 or CD8 class. Log10-transformed breadth and depth values were compared by one-way ANOVA with Sidak's multiple comparisons tests. TCRdb took this table from immuneACCESS and kept in-frame rearrangements with V and J called. Such tables lack part of the clones; where checked against another copy, unresolved V genes explain under half of the gap, and the rest is unexplained. V, J and clone size are taken as reported in that table, and D and trimming were inferred from the DNA itself. The sample table holds a few hundred thousand clones, of which 85% to 95% were seen once. The ten largest make up 0.55% of the sample.

The V end loses 4 bases and the J end loses 0 bases, and a stretch of 10 bases separates them. The germline V gene supplies CDR1 SGHDN and CDR2 FVKESK. Including the terminal cysteine and phenylalanine, the CDR3 comprises 15 residues. Kept here is only the CDR3 DNA, which spans 45 bases and is read in frame from base 1. The sequence was collected from an adult in good health. The sequencing used peripheral blood, collected on day 0 of AZD1222 vaccination. Here the chain combines TRBV14 and TRBJ2-1; TRBD2 could be the D gene, as 5 bases match. In nucleotide form, the sequence is TGTGCCAGCAGCCCTAGCTTCTACTCCTACAATGAGCAGTTCTTC. Its amino acids are CASSPSFYSYNEQFF. Beyond the CDR3, the reference TRBV14 and TRBJ2-1 genes provide the residues; the full variable domain reads: EAGVTQFPSHSVIEKGQTVTLRCDPISGHDNLYWYRRVMGKEIKFLLHFVKESKQDESGMPNNRFLAERTGGTYSTLKVQPAELEDSGVYFCASSPSFYSYNEQFFGPGTRLTVL.